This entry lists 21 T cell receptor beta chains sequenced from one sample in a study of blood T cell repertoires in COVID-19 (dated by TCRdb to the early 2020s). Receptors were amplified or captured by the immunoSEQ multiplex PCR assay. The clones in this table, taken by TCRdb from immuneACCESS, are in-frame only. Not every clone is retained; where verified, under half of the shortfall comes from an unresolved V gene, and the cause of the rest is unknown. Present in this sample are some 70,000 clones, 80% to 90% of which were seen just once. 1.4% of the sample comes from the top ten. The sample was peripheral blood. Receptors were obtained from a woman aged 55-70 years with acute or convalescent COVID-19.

This CDR3 is CASSQRDRSNGYTF. The CDR3 coding sequence is TGTGCCAGCAGCCAGCGGGACAGGTCCAATGGCTACACCTTC. The chain uses TRBV3-1 (or the pseudogene TRBV3-2) and TRBJ1-2; TRBD1 agrees at 8 bases. V lost 3 bases and J lost 6; bases outside the gene matches: 6. Germline V gene data show CDR1 as LGHDT and CDR2 as YNNKEL (reference sequence). The CDR3 sequence is 14 residues long.

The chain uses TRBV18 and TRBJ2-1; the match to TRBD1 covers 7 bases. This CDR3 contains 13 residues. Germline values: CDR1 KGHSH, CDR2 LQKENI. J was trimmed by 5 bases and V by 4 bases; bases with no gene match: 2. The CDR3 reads CASSRGQDNEQFF. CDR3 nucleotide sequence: TGTGCCAGCTCACGCGGACAGGACAATGAGCAGTTCTTC.

DNA for the CDR3: TGTGCCAGCAGCCTAAACGGGGGAGGGCAGCCCCAGCATTTT. It is translated as CASSLNGGGQPQHF. The chain employs TRBV6-5 and TRBJ1-5; a weak D match, TRBD1 (5 bases). The CDR3 sequence is 14 residues long. Between the trimmed V and J ends, which lost 6 bases and 7 bases, there was a span of 16 bases. Germline V gene lookup returns CDR1 MNHEY and CDR2 SVGAGI.

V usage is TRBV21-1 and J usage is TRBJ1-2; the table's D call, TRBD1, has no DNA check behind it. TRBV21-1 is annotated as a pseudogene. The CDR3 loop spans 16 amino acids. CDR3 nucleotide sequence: TGTGCCAGCAGCAAAGCGTTATACAGGGGGAGGTCAGGCTACACCTTC. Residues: CASSKALYRGRSGYTF.

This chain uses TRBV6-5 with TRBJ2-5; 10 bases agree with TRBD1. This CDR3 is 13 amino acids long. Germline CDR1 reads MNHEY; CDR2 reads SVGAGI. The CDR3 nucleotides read TGTGCTCAGGGACAGGGGCCCGGAGAGACCCAGTACTTC. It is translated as CAQGQGPGETQYF.

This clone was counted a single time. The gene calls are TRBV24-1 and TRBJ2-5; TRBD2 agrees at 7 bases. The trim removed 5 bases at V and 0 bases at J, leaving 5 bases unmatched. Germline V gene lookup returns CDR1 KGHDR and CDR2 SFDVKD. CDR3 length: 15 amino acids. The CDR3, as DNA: TGTGCCACCAGTGTCGGTAGCGGGTACCAAGAGACCCAGTACTTC. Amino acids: CATSVGSGYQETQYF.

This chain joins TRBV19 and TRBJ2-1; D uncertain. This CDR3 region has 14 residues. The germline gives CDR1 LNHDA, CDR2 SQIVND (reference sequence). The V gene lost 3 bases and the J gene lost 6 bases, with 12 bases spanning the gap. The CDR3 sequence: CASSIFQVSNEQFF. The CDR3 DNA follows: TGTGCCAGTAGTATTTTCCAGGTGAGCAATGAGCAGTTCTTC.

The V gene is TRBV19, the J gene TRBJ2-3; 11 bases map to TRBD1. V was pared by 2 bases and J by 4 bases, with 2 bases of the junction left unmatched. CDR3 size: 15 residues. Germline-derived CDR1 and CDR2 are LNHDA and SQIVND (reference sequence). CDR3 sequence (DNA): TGTGCCAGTAGTATATCGGACAGGGGGCCAGATACGCAGTATTTT. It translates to CASSISDRGPDTQYF.

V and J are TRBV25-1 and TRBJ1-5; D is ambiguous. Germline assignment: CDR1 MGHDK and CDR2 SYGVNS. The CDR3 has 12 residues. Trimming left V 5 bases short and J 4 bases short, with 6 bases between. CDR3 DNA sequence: TGTGCCAGCAGTTACGGTAATCAGCCCCAGCATTTT. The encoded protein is CASSYGNQPQHF. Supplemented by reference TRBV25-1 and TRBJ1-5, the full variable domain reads EADIYQTPRYLVIGTGKKITLECSQTMGHDKMYWYQQDPGMELHLIHYSYGVNSTEKGDLSSESTVSRIRTEHFPLTLESARPSHTSQYLCASSYGNQPQHFGDGTRLSIL.

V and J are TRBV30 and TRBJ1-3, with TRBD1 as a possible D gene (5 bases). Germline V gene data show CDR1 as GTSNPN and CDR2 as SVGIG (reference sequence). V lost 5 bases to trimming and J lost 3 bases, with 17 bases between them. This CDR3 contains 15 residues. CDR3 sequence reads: CAWEDAGWRGNTIYF. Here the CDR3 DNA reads TGTGCCTGGGAAGATGCAGGGTGGCGTGGAAACACCATATATTTT. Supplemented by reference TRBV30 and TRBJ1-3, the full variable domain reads SQTIHQWPATLVQPVGSPLSLECTVEGTSNPNLYWYRQAAGRGLQLLFYSVGIGQISSEVPQNLSASRPQDRQFILSSKKLLLSDSGFYLCAWEDAGWRGNTIYFGEGSWLTVV.

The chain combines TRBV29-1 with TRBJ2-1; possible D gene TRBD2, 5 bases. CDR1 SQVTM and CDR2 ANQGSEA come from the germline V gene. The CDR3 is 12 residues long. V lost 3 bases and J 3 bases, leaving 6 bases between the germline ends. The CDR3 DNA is TGCAGCGTTGATGGACTCTACAATGAGCAGTTCTTC. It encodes CSVDGLYNEQFF.

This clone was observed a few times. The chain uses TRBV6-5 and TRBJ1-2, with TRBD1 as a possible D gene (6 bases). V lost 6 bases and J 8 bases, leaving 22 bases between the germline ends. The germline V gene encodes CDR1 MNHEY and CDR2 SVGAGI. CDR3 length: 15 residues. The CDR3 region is CASRLFLQGQDGYTF. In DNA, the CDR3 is TGTGCCAGCAGACTATTTCTGCAGGGGCAGGACGGCTACACCTTC.

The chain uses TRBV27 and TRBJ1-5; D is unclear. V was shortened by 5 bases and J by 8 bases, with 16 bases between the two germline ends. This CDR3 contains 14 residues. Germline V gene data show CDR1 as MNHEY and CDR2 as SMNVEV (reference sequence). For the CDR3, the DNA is TGTGCCAGCAGTATCCGCGGCCTAAAAGAGCCCCAGCATTTT. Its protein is CASSIRGLKEPQHF.

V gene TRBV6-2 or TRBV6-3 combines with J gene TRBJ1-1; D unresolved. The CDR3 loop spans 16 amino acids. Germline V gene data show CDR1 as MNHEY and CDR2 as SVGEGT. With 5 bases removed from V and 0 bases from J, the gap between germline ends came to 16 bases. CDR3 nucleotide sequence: TGTGCCAGCAGTCGGCCCTCTAGCCCCCTGAACACTGAAGCTTTCTTT. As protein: CASSRPSSPLNTEAFF.

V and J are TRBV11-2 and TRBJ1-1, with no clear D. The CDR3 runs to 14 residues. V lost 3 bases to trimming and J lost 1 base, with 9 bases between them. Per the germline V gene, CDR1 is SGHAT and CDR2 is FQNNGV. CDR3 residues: CASSLAVRNTEAFF. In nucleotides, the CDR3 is TGTGCCAGCAGCTTGGCTGTTCGGAACACTGAAGCTTTCTTT.

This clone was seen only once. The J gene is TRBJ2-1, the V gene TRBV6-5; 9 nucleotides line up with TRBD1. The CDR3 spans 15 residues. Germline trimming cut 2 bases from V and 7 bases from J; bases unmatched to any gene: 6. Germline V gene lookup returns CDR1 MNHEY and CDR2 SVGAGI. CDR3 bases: TGTGCCAGCAGTTACGGGGGGACAGGGAGTAATGAGCAGTTCTTC. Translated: CASSYGGTGSNEQFF.

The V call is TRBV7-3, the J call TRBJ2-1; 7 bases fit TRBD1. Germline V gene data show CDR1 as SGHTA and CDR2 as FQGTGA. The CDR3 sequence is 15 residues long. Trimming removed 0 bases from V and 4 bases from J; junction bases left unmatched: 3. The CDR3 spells CASSLTGGQYNEQFF. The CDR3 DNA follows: TGTGCCAGCAGCTTAACAGGGGGACAGTACAATGAGCAGTTCTTC.

For the CDR3, the DNA is TGTGCCAGCAGCTTAAGGCGAGCGGGGGGCCTGAACACCGGGGAGCTGTTTTTT. Translation: CASSLRRAGGLNTGELFF. The rearrangement uses TRBV7-2 and TRBJ2-2; the match to TRBD2 covers 9 bases. V lost 2 bases to trimming and J lost 1 base; unmatched junction nucleotides: 8. Germline-derived CDR1 and CDR2 are SGHTA and FQGNSA. The CDR3 is 18 amino acids. Full variable domain (missing parts from reference TRBV7-2 and TRBJ2-2): GAGVSQSPSNKVTEKGKDVELRCDPISGHTALYWYRQSLGQGLEFLIYFQGNSAPDKSGLPSDRFSAERTGGSVSTLTIQRTQQEDSAVYLCASSLRRAGGLNTGELFFGEGSRLTVL.

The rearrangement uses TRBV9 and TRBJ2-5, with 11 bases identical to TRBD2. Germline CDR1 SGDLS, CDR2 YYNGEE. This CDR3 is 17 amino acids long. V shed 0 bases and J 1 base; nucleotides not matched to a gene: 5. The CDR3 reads CASSVAASGGSQETQYF. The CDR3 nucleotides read TGTGCCAGCAGCGTAGCGGCTAGCGGGGGGTCCCAAGAGACCCAGTACTTC.

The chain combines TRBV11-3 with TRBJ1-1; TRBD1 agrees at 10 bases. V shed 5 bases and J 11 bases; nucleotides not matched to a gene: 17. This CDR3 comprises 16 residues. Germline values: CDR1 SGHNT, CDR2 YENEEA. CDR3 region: CASSLRQGANVLWAFF. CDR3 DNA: TGTGCCAGCAGCCTTCGACAGGGGGCAAATGTGTTGTGGGCTTTCTTT.

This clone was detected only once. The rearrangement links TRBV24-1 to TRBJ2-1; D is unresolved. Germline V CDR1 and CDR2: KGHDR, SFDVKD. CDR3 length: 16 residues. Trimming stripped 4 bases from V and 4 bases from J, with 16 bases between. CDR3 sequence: CATSDQRLEDYNEQFF. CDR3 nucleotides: TGTGCCACCAGTGACCAGAGGCTCGAGGATTACAATGAGCAGTTCTTC.